The 8 T cell receptor beta chains below come from one sample, sequenced in a study of cytomegalovirus exposure and HLA in healthy donors. Vbeta (60) and Jbeta (13) primers were used in the PCR. The table came from immunoSEQ multiplex PCR; TCRdb's copy has only in-frame clones and leaves some out. Here the sample table reports around 140,000 clones. Sequences were obtained from PBMCs. These receptors were taken from a woman aged 40 to 50 in good health and CMV-seronegative.

The chain recombines TRBV7-2 with TRBJ2-7; D perhaps matches TRBD1 (5 bases). Looked up from germline, CDR1 is SGHTA and CDR2 is FQGNSA. This CDR3 comprises 13 residues. Deletions cut 3 bases from V and 6 bases from J, with 12 bases between. Written as DNA, the CDR3 is TGTGCCAGCAGCTTCGCAGGGTGGGCCGAGCAGTACTTC. Translation: CASSFAGWAEQYF.

The V gene is TRBV7-6, the J gene TRBJ2-5; the match to TRBD2 covers 7 bases. Looked up from germline, CDR1 is SGHVS and CDR2 is FNYEAQ. This CDR3 contains 16 residues. V gave up 0 bases and J gave up 2 bases; unmatched junction bases: 6. CDR3 sequence reads: CASSLAEGGEQETQYF. In DNA, the CDR3 is TGTGCCAGCAGCTTAGCTGAGGGAGGGGAGCAAGAGACCCAGTACTTC.

This chain joins TRBV25-1 and TRBJ2-5; perhaps TRBD2 as D (6 bases). The germline gives CDR1 MGHDK, CDR2 SYGVNS. Deletions cut 0 bases from V and 13 bases from J, with 15 bases between. The CDR3 extends over 13 amino acids. CDR3 residues: CASSEYGDSPLYF. CDR3 nucleotides: TGTGCCAGCAGTGAATATGGGGACTCACCCCTGTACTTC. The full variable domain, with the rest looked up from reference TRBV25-1 and TRBJ2-5, is EADIYQTPRYLVIGTGKKITLECSQTMGHDKMYWYQQDPGMELHLIHYSYGVNSTEKGDLSSESTVSRIRTEHFPLTLESARPSHTSQYLCASSEYGDSPLYFGPGTRLLVL.

The V call is TRBV19, the J call TRBJ1-4; tentative D call: TRBD1 (6 bases). From germline, CDR1 is LNHDA and CDR2 SQIVND (reference sequence). The V end was cut by 6 bases, the J end by 0 bases, with 11 bases between. This CDR3 region has 15 residues. The CDR3 DNA reads TGTGCCAGTAGGACACAGGGTGCAACTAATGAAAAACTGTTTTTT. This gives the protein CASRTQGATNEKLFF. The full variable domain, its missing parts supplied by reference TRBV19 and TRBJ1-4, is DGGITQSPKYLFRKEGQNVTLSCEQNLNHDAMYWYRQDPGQGLRLIYYSQIVNDFQKGDIAEGYSVSREKKESFPLTVTSAQKNPTAFYLCASRTQGATNEKLFFGSGTQLSVL.

The rearrangement joins TRBV19 to TRBJ1-4; D gene uncertain. Trimming removed 10 bases at V and 8 bases at J, with 17 bases between. Germline CDR1 and CDR2: LNHDA and SQIVND (reference sequence). The CDR3 runs to 13 residues. This CDR3 is CATSKERGEKLFF. CDR3 nucleotides: TGTGCCACTTCAAAGGAAAGAGGGGAAAAACTGTTTTTT.

This chain joins TRBV7-2 and TRBJ2-3; 7 positions agree with TRBD2. CDR3 length: 15 amino acids. J lost 5 bases, V lost 4 bases, and 9 bases had no gene match. From germline, CDR1 is SGHTA and CDR2 FQGNSA. CDR3 bases: TGTGCCAGCAGCTCCCACCTAGCGGCGGGAGATACGCAGTATTTT. Translation gives CASSSHLAAGDTQYF.

J is TRBJ2-2 and V is TRBV9; weak D call: TRBD1 (5 bases). Germline V gene sequence: CDR1 SGDLS, CDR2 YYNGEE. The CDR3 consists of 14 residues. V was cut by 0 bases and J by 8 bases, with 11 bases left in between. Here the CDR3 reads CASSVVQGTGELFF. CDR3 DNA: TGTGCCAGCAGCGTAGTCCAGGGTACAGGGGAGCTGTTTTTT.

The rearrangement uses TRBV5-4 and TRBJ1-1; no firm D call. V dropped 4 bases and J dropped 2 bases, with 12 bases sitting between them. Germline V gives CDR1 SGHNT, CDR2 YYREEE (reference sequence). This CDR3 spans 14 amino acids. The CDR3 spells CASSPRAGNTEAFF. CDR3 nucleotides: TGTGCCAGCAGCCCCCGGGCGGGAAACACTGAAGCTTTCTTT.